The TCR beta chain under discussion was sequenced for a study of blood T cells in healthy people across ages. CDR1 is SGHTA and CDR2 is FQGNSA in the germline V gene. The CDR3 runs to 14 residues. Note on this clonotype: Sequence at one end of the junction differs from germline and may be a read error.

A second PCR, run for roughly 7 to 12 cycles, used a sample-barcoded 5' primer plus a J-beta primer mix. MiXCR, run by TCRdb on the 5' RACE reads, gives a single entry per CDR3 protein. The sample records 850,000 to 950,000 distinct CDR3 sequences, more than 25% being singletons. The sequenced material came from blood. The rearrangement uses TRBV7-2 and TRBJ1-4, with 7 bases matching TRBD1. The source is a woman older than 75 in good health. The CDR3 nucleotides are TGTGCCAGCAGCTCCCACAGGGGTGACGGAAAACGGTTTTTT. Protein: CASSSHRGDGKRFF.